These 14 T cell receptor beta chains originate from one sample sequenced in a study of regulatory T cells in long-lasting Graves disease. The time point denotes: newly diagnosed GD, antithyroid drugs for less than 3 months. Generation of the TCR library employed RNA extracted from PBMCs. Assembly of TCR beta libraries relied on iRepertoire HTBI primers together with Arm-PCR of CDR3 regions. Via MiXCR, TCRdb re-called the multiplex PCR reads, giving one row per CDR3 protein. Here the sample spans 530,000 or so distinct CDR3 sequences, 15% to 20% being singletons. This sample was also put to use in a study of T cells in Graves' hyperthyroidism and ophthalmopathy.

The sequencing used peripheral blood mononuclear cells (PBMCs), collected at new diagnosis, from a patient treated with antithyroid drugs. The origin of the receptors is a man between 18 and 35 years old with Graves disease.

This clonotype occurred many times. One end of the junction does not line up with germline, which may come from a read error. The chain links TRBV7-7 to TRBJ1-2, with a possible D match to TRBD1 (6 bases). Germline V gene lookup returns CDR1 SSHAT and CDR2 FNYEAQ (reference sequence). This CDR3 contains 15 residues. In DNA form, the CDR3 reads TGTGCTAGCAGCTCCTCTCCTTACCGACAGGCGGAGGACACCTTC. This translates into CASSSSPYRQAEDTF.

The table lists this clonotype with many counts. This chain links TRBV7-2 with TRBJ1-5, with D tentatively TRBD1 (5 bases). Trimming cost V 3 bases and J 7 bases, with 10 bases left between them. Per the germline V gene, CDR1 is SGHTA and CDR2 is FQGNSA. The CDR3 covers 13 residues. The CDR3 DNA sequence: TGTGCCAGCAGCTTCTCTGGGGGACAGCCCCAGCATTTT. Translated: CASSFSGGQPQHF.

This clonotype was observed many times. The chain carries TRBV18 and TRBJ1-1; TRBD1 is a possible D gene (5 bases). V lost 1 base and J lost 5, with 14 bases in between. Germline lookup yields CDR1 KGHSH and CDR2 LQKENI. The CDR3 covers 15 residues. As DNA, the CDR3 is TGTGCCAGCTCACCACAAGCGGGACCCGAAACTGAAGCTTTCTTT. Protein product: CASSPQAGPETEAFF.

The V call is TRBV12-5, the J call TRBJ1-5, with D possibly being TRBD1 (6 bases). Germline values: CDR1 LGHNT, CDR2 FRNRAP. The CDR3 covers 13 residues. The V end lost 0 bases, the J end lost 9 bases, and 9 bases lay between the germline ends. Written as DNA, the CDR3 is TGTGCTAGTGGTTTGGTACAGGGTCGGCCCCAGCATTTT. It translates to CASGLVQGRPQHF.

Note on this clonotype: This sequence may be a read error, since a much larger clone differs from it by one base. The rearrangement uses TRBV20-1 and TRBJ2-1; 7 bases align to TRBD2. Germline CDR1 DFQATT, CDR2 SNEGSKA (reference sequence). The CDR3 has 18 amino acids. This CDR3 is CSARVIAGPGGSCNEQFF. The CDR3 DNA follows: TGCAGTGCTAGAGTAATAGCGGGCCCGGGAGGATCCTGCAATGAGCAGTTCTTC.

This clonotype was detected ten times or more. CDR3 residues: CASSLLGAVNQPQHF. The CDR3 coding sequence is TGTGCCAGCAGTTTATTAGGGGCCGTAAATCAGCCCCAGCATTTT. The chain carries TRBV28 and TRBJ1-5; a weak D match, TRBD1 (5 bases). V dropped 1 base and J dropped 4 bases, with 11 bases sitting between them. The germline gives CDR1 MDHEN, CDR2 SYDVKM. The CDR3 loop spans 15 amino acids.

This clonotype was seen a handful of times. The J gene is TRBJ1-3, the V gene TRBV25-1, with D perhaps matching TRBD1 (5 bases). The germline gives CDR1 MGHDK, CDR2 SYGVNS. The CDR3 sequence is 18 residues long. V was trimmed by 4 bases and J by 0 bases, leaving 19 bases between them. DNA for the CDR3: TGTGCCAGCAGTGCCCAAGGGGCCGGATTGATCTCTGGAAACACCATATATTTT. Amino acids: CASSAQGAGLISGNTIYF.

This chain uses TRBV10-3 with TRBJ1-2, with 8 positions matching TRBD1. The CDR3 consists of 17 residues. Per the germline V gene, CDR1 is ENHRY and CDR2 is SYGVKD. After removal of 3 bases from V and 5 bases from J, the junction contained 14 bases not matched to a gene. DNA of the CDR3: TGTGCCATCAGTGAAGACGGACAGGGCCTCCGGGTGTATGGCTACACCTTC. This sequence encodes CAISEDGQGLRVYGYTF.

This clonotype has only a few counts. This chain links TRBV11-2 with TRBJ2-1; 7 bases map to TRBD1. The CDR3 covers 15 residues. V lost 5 bases and J lost 2; bases outside the gene matches: 6. The V gene's germline CDR1 is SGHAT and CDR2 FQNNGV. CDR3 nucleotide sequence: TGTGCCAGCAGCCTCGGGACAGTCGCCTACAATGAGCAGTTCTTC. This translates into CASSLGTVAYNEQFF.

This chain uses TRBV12-3 or TRBV12-4 with TRBJ2-1, with TRBD2 as a possible D gene (6 bases). The CDR3 has 13 residues. The V end lost 6 bases, the J end lost 5 bases, and 11 bases lay between the germline ends. The CDR3 sequence is CASRDYSHNEQFF. In DNA, the CDR3 is TGTGCCAGCAGGGACTATAGCCACAATGAGCAGTTCTTC.

This clonotype was detected only a few times. The chain joins TRBV10-1 to TRBJ2-1, with TRBD2 matching over 8 bases. Looked up from germline, CDR1 is WNHNN and CDR2 is SYGVQD (reference sequence). After removal of 7 bases from V and 1 base from J, the junction contained 6 bases not matched to a gene. The CDR3 consists of 15 residues. The CDR3 sequence: CASIGGVRSYNEQFF. CDR3 DNA: TGCGCCAGCATCGGGGGGGTGAGGTCCTACAATGAGCAGTTCTTC.

This clonotype was seen at least ten times. This chain joins TRBV12-3 or TRBV12-4 and TRBJ2-2; 8 bases agree with TRBD2. V was clipped by 7 bases and J by 6 bases; unmatched bases: 10. The CDR3 contains 15 residues. The CDR3 loop reads CASIFSGTPSGELFF. In nucleotides, the CDR3 is TGTGCCAGCATCTTTAGCGGGACTCCGTCCGGGGAGCTGTTTTTT.

This clonotype occurred a few times. The DNA is omitted, as the CDR3 cannot be located on it reliably, and the CDR3 follows TCRdb's listing. The rearrangement links TRBV5-1 to TRBJ2-5; TRBD1 is the table's D call and was not checked against the DNA. Germline V gives CDR1 SGHRS, CDR2 YFSETQ. With termini counted, the CDR3 has 18 amino acids. The CDR3: CASSLVSLDRRIQETQYF.

This clonotype was found many times. The chain combines TRBV30 with TRBJ1-2; D is uncertain. V shed 4 bases and J shed 8 bases, with 20 bases lying between them. Looked up from germline, CDR1 is GTSNPN and CDR2 is SVGIG (reference sequence). The CDR3 consists of 14 residues. The DNA for the CDR3 is TGTGCCTGGAATTCCCCAGATGGGTTGAAAGGCTACACCTTC. This codes for CAWNSPDGLKGYTF.